The source of this T cell receptor (beta chain) is a study of identical twins. General study points: Beta clonotypes that were abundant in cord blood contained fewer insertions, a pattern absent from memory repertoires.

This clonotype has more than one count but fewer than ten. Its antigen is not identified. TCRdb recomputed calls from the 5' RACE reads with MiXCR, one row per CDR3 protein. The table has around 1.7 million distinct CDR3 sequences, about 30% seen once. The length of the CDR3 is 16 residues. Looked up from germline, CDR1 is LNHNV and CDR2 is YYDKDF (reference sequence). The V end lost 0 bases, the J end lost 3 bases, and 12 bases lay between the germline ends. The sample consisted of cord blood. V is TRBV15 and J is TRBJ1-5; tentative D call: TRBD1 (5 bases). The sequence was collected from a newborn girl in good health. The CDR3 loop is CATSRDTAGFNQPQHF. CDR3 nucleotides: TGTGCCACCAGCAGAGATACGGCAGGGTTCAATCAGCCCCAGCATTTT.